This TCR beta chain stems from a study of shared clonotypes between healthy human individuals. Deep-level settings were used for running the assay. Several immunoSEQ plates received, in even portions, the genomic DNA of each subset. Sequencing was performed on unsorted PBMC DNA using ten immunoSEQ deep assay plates. Sequenced by immunoSEQ multiplex PCR; TCRdb stores in-frame clones only, minus some. Of fewer than 600,000 clones detected, approximately 77% appear once; the ten largest clones hold approximately 12%. The CDR3 sequence is 14 residues long. Germline trimming cut 2 bases from V and 5 bases from J; bases unmatched to any gene: 1. Per germline, CDR1 SGHAT and CDR2 FQNNGV. Nashville, Tennessee was home to all donors, each a Caucasian adult.

The sequenced sample was PBMCs. V gene TRBV11-2 combines with J gene TRBJ2-3; 10 nucleotides line up with TRBD2. The clonotype originates from a woman between 35 and 50 years old in good health. Some clones in this sample may be carry-over from other donors' samples. CDR3 in DNA: TGTGCCAGCAGCTTAAGCGGGAGGGGAGATACGCAGTATTTT. This sequence encodes CASSLSGRGDTQYF. Full variable domain (missing parts from reference TRBV11-2 and TRBJ2-3): EAGVAQSPRYKIIEKRQSVAFWCNPISGHATLYWYQQILGQGPKLLIQFQNNGVVDDSQLPKDRFSAERLKGVDSTLKIQPAKLEDSAVYLCASSLSGRGDTQYFGPGTRLTVL.